The 30 T cell receptor beta chains reported below all come from one sample, sequenced in a study of human T cells and chemical hapten exposure. Documented time point: patch test 1, 2 weeks after DPC sensitization. The treatment is: therapeutic diphenylcyclopropenone sensitization with weekly scalp DPC. In TCRdb, the RACE reads were re-called with MiXCR into one record per CDR3 protein. Here the sample spans around 100,000 distinct CDR3 sequences, 11% being singletons. The material sequenced was whole blood, taken in connection with sensitization to the hapten diphenylcyclopropenone (DPC). These receptors all come from a woman in her 40s with alopecia areata. Some clones in this sample may be carry-over from other donors' samples.

As for this clonotype: The conserved phenylalanine or tryptophan is not found at the CDR3 terminus, so this likely reflects a read error. The gene calls are TRBV5-1 and TRBJ2-3, with 8 bases that match TRBD2. The CDR3 is 15 residues long. The germline gives CDR1 SGHRS, CDR2 YFSETQ. V lost 6 bases and J lost 4; bases outside the gene matches: 10. The CDR3 DNA is TGCGCCAGCACCGTGAGCGGGAGAGCCCCAGATACGCAGTATTAT. Translating it yields CASTVSGRAPDTQYY.

A few counts support this clonotype. This sequence joins TRBV6-2 or TRBV6-3 and TRBJ2-7; D is uncertain. Trimming cost V 6 bases and J 5 bases, with 20 bases left between them. Germline CDR1 is MNHEY and CDR2 is SVGEGT. The CDR3 sequence is 15 residues long. As DNA, the CDR3 is TGTGCCAGCAGAATATCTTGGGGTCGAGGCCACGAGCAGTACTTC. Translated: CASRISWGRGHEQYF.

Only a few counts were recorded for this clonotype. The chain is built from TRBV7-2 and TRBJ2-1, with 13 bases that match TRBD2. The germline CDR1 and CDR2 sequences are SGHTA and FQGNSA. The ends lost 5 bases at V and 6 bases at J; junction bases unmatched: 4. There are 15 residues in the CDR3. The CDR3 DNA reads TGTGCCAGCAGCCTGTGGACTAGCGGGAGCAATGAGCAGTTCTTC. This encodes CASSLWTSGSNEQFF.

This clonotype was counted at least ten times. The chain couples TRBV6-2 or TRBV6-3 to TRBJ2-1; D might be TRBD2 (6 bases). Deletions cut 2 bases from V and 15 bases from J, with 14 bases between. The CDR3 is 12 residues long. Germline loops: CDR1 MNHEY, CDR2 SVGEGT. CDR3 nucleotides: TGTGCCAGCAGTTACCCAAGACTAGAGGCGTTCTTC. Translated: CASSYPRLEAFF.

This clonotype was counted many times. For the CDR3, the DNA is TGTGCCAGCAGTCCTGGACAGGGACATTCCTACGAGCAGTACTTC. It encodes CASSPGQGHSYEQYF. The V gene is TRBV7-2, the J gene TRBJ2-7, with 8 nucleotides matching TRBD1. CDR3 size: 15 residues. The ends lost 6 bases at V and 1 base at J; junction bases unmatched: 8. CDR1 and CDR2 from the germline V gene are SGHTA and FQGNSA.

A few counts support this clonotype. This chain connects TRBV12-3 or TRBV12-4 to TRBJ2-4; 8 positions match TRBD1. CDR3 length: 15 residues. The ends lost 1 base at V and 5 bases at J; junction bases unmatched: 4. Here the CDR3 reads CASSLVTGVENIQYF. Here the CDR3 DNA reads TGTGCCAGCAGTTTAGTGACAGGGGTTGAAAACATTCAGTACTTC.

The chain combines TRBV29-1 with TRBJ2-7; either TRBD1 or TRBD2 may fit D (5 bases each). Germline V gene sequence: CDR1 SQVTM, CDR2 ANQGSEA. Trimming shortened V by 7 bases and J by 5 bases, and 15 bases separated the two germline ends. The CDR3 sequence is 12 residues long. The CDR3 region has the DNA TGCAGCGCCGGGACGACTCCCCACGAGCAGTACTTC. Translation: CSAGTTPHEQYF.

This clonotype was recorded at least ten times. The V gene is TRBV7-2, the J gene TRBJ1-5; the D gene is possibly TRBD1 (6 bases). This CDR3 contains 13 residues. Germline V CDR1 and CDR2: SGHTA, FQGNSA. V lost 1 base to trimming and J lost 5 bases, with 6 bases between them. CDR3 sequence: CASSLDRDQPQHF. CDR3 DNA sequence: TGTGCCAGCAGCTTAGACAGGGATCAGCCCCAGCATTTT.

This clonotype was detected ten times or more. This chain links TRBV14 with TRBJ1-1; tentatively, D is TRBD1 (5 bases). This CDR3 has 15 amino acids. V lost 4 bases to trimming and J lost 2 bases, with 14 bases between them. In germline, CDR1 is SGHDN, CDR2 FVKESK. CDR3 region: CASSRQTGSNTEAFF. In nucleotides, the CDR3 is TGTGCCAGCAGCCGACAGACGGGCAGCAACACTGAAGCTTTCTTT.

This chain links TRBV3-1 with TRBJ2-2; D call uncertain. There are 11 residues in the CDR3. The V end was cut by 9 bases, the J end by 7 bases, with 9 bases between. Germline CDR1 LGHDT, CDR2 YNNKEL (reference sequence). CDR3 residues: CARPPDGELFF. CDR3 sequence (DNA): TGTGCCAGGCCCCCGGACGGGGAGCTGTTTTTT.

This clonotype occurred many times. CDR3 coding DNA: TGCAGCGTGGCTGGACAGGGGGCTCAGCCCCAGCATTTT. It codes for CSVAGQGAQPQHF. This chain links TRBV29-1 with TRBJ1-5; 11 bases map to TRBD1. In germline, CDR1 is SQVTM, CDR2 ANQGSEA. With V trimmed by 6 bases and J by 6 bases, 4 bases remained unmatched. The CDR3 is made up of 13 amino acids. Full variable domain (missing parts from reference TRBV29-1 and TRBJ1-5): SAVISQKPSRDICQRGTSLTIQCQVDSQVTMMFWYRQQPGQSLTLIATANQGSEATYESGFVIDKFPISRPNLTFSTLTVSNMSPEDSSIYLCSVAGQGAQPQHFGDGTRLSIL.

This clonotype was seen repeatedly, ten times or more. This rearrangement joins TRBV25-1 to TRBJ2-7, with D possibly TRBD2 on 5 matching bases. Per germline, CDR1 MGHDK and CDR2 SYGVNS. V was trimmed by 2 bases and J by 1 base, leaving 18 bases between them. The CDR3 is made up of 17 amino acids. The DNA of the CDR3 is TGTGCCAGCAGTGAACGAGACGGTCGAGGGAAGTCCTACGAGCAGTACTTC. It yields the protein CASSERDGRGKSYEQYF.

CDR3 in DNA: TGTGCCAGCAGTTACGGGGAGAGCTCCTACAATGAGCAGTTCTTC. This encodes CASSYGESSYNEQFF. The V and J genes are TRBV6-6 and TRBJ2-1, with D tentatively TRBD2 (5 bases). The germline V gene has CDR1 MNHNY and CDR2 SVGAGI (reference sequence). V was clipped by 2 bases and J by 0 bases, with 8 bases between them. This CDR3 has 15 residues.

This clonotype was detected a few times. The J gene is TRBJ1-5, the V gene TRBV19, with a tentative D call TRBD1 (5 bases). This CDR3 spans 14 amino acids. Germline V gene sequence: CDR1 LNHDA, CDR2 SQIVND (reference sequence). Trimming removed 7 bases at V and 1 base at J, with 11 bases between. Here the CDR3 reads CASIAGRSNQPQHF. The CDR3 bases are TGTGCCAGTATCGCGGGACGGAGCAATCAGCCCCAGCATTTT.

This sequence joins TRBV20-1 and TRBJ2-7; D is perhaps TRBD1 (5 bases). V dropped 3 bases and J dropped 1 base, with 10 bases sitting between them. In germline, CDR1 is DFQATT, CDR2 SNEGSKA (reference sequence). The CDR3 loop spans 13 amino acids. CDR3 sequence (DNA): TGCAGTGCTAGGCAAGGGGCGTCCTACGAGCAGTACTTC. Encoded protein: CSARQGASYEQYF.

The V gene is TRBV6-5, the J gene TRBJ2-5; D might be TRBD1 (5 bases). The germline CDR1 and CDR2 sequences are MNHEY and SVGAGI. The CDR3 has 14 residues. V shed 4 bases and J shed 1 base, with 10 bases lying between them. CDR3 protein: CASSLTASQETQYF. The CDR3 bases are TGTGCCAGCAGTTTGACAGCTTCCCAAGAGACCCAGTACTTC.

This clonotype was seen ten or more times. This chain uses TRBV27 with TRBJ1-1, with 7 bases fitting TRBD1. CDR3 length: 14 amino acids. Germline trimming cut 6 bases from V and 4 bases from J; bases unmatched to any gene: 8. Per germline, CDR1 MNHEY and CDR2 SMNVEV (reference sequence). CDR3 sequence reads: CASSYRQGLTEAFF. DNA of the CDR3: TGTGCCAGCAGCTATCGACAGGGACTCACTGAAGCTTTCTTT.

This clonotype has just a few counts. The genes are TRBV30 and TRBJ1-4; D may be TRBD1 (5 bases). The CDR3 consists of 15 residues. V was pared by 3 bases and J by 1 base, with 12 bases between. Germline CDR1 is GTSNPN and CDR2 is SVGIG (reference sequence). The CDR3 nucleotides read TGTGCCTGGAGCGAGCAGGGCCGAACTAATGAAAAACTGTTTTTT. Its translation is CAWSEQGRTNEKLFF.

This clonotype was counted ten times or more. The chain carries TRBV5-6 and TRBJ2-3; D perhaps matches TRBD2 (6 bases). CDR1 SGHDT and CDR2 YYEEEE come from the germline V gene. This CDR3 is built from 13 residues. V was clipped by 1 base and J by 6 bases, with 9 bases between them. The chain's CDR3 is CASSLISGDTQYF. CDR3 coding DNA: TGTGCCAGCAGCTTGATAAGCGGGGATACGCAGTATTTT.

The table lists this clonotype with a few counts. The chain couples TRBV6-5 to TRBJ1-1, with D maybe TRBD1 (5 bases). This CDR3 is 15 amino acids long. Germline CDR1 and CDR2: MNHEY and SVGAGI. Trimming removed 7 bases at V and 0 bases at J, with 15 bases between. CDR3 bases: TGTGCCAGCACCAACCCCTGGGGGGTGAACACTGAAGCTTTCTTT. The encoded protein is CASTNPWGVNTEAFF.

This clonotype was seen many times. The chain is built from TRBV7-6 and TRBJ2-7; a weak D match, TRBD2 (6 bases). The ends were cut back, 0 bases at V and 2 bases at J, with 14 bases in the middle. This CDR3 comprises 16 residues. Germline V gene sequence: CDR1 SGHVS, CDR2 FNYEAQ. Here the CDR3 DNA reads TGTGCCAGCAGCTTAGCGGCTTTGGCGGGGACCTACGAGCAGTACTTC. It yields the protein CASSLAALAGTYEQYF.

This clonotype came up many times. This CDR3 reads CSVGDTGGDYGYTF. The CDR3 coding sequence is TGCAGCGTTGGGGACACCGGAGGGGACTATGGCTACACCTTC. The rearrangement uses TRBV29-1 and TRBJ1-2; D might be TRBD1 (6 bases). Trimming pared 4 bases from V and 3 bases from J, leaving 15 bases between. CDR3 length: 14 amino acids. Germline-derived CDR1 and CDR2 are SQVTM and ANQGSEA. Combining the CDR3 with reference TRBV29-1 and TRBJ1-2 gives the whole variable domain SAVISQKPSRDICQRGTSLTIQCQVDSQVTMMFWYRQQPGQSLTLIATANQGSEATYESGFVIDKFPISRPNLTFSTLTVSNMSPEDSSIYLCSVGDTGGDYGYTFGSGTRLTVV.

This clonotype was recorded many times. The V gene is TRBV6-5, the J gene TRBJ2-7; a weak D match, TRBD1 (5 bases). This CDR3 is 14 amino acids long. V was cut by 5 bases and J by 9 bases, with 20 bases left in between. Germline CDR1 and CDR2: MNHEY and SVGAGI. The DNA for the CDR3 is TGTGCCAGCAGTCCCCAACAGGTCACCTCTGGGCAGTACTTC. It is translated as CASSPQQVTSGQYF.

This chain joins TRBV5-6 and TRBJ2-2; D not resolved. V lost 4 bases to trimming and J lost 7 bases, with 11 bases between them. Germline CDR1 is SGHDT and CDR2 is YYEEEE. This CDR3 has 13 residues. For the CDR3, the DNA is TGTGCCAGCAGCATCATCCGAGGCGGGGAGCTGTTTTTT. Amino acid sequence: CASSIIRGGELFF.

This clonotype turned up a few times. The genes are TRBV28 and TRBJ1-3; TRBD1 might be the D (5 bases). V gave up 7 bases and J gave up 0 bases, with 13 bases separating them. The CDR3 has 15 residues. CDR1 is MDHEN and CDR2 is SYDVKM in the germline V gene. CDR3 residues: CASKRRALSGNTIYF. As DNA, the CDR3 is TGTGCCAGCAAGCGCAGGGCCCTCTCTGGAAACACCATATATTTT. Looking up the rest from reference TRBV28 and TRBJ1-3 gives the full variable domain: DVKVTQSSRYLVKRTGEKVFLECVQDMDHENMFWYRQDPGLGLRLIYFSYDVKMKEKGDIPEGYSVSREKKERFSLILESASTNQTSMYLCASKRRALSGNTIYFGEGSWLTVV.

This clonotype has a handful of counts. The chain joins TRBV29-1 to TRBJ2-1, with 10 bases matching TRBD1. V trimming: 6 bases; J trimming: 8 bases; junction bases outside the gene matches: 4. From germline, CDR1 is SQVTM and CDR2 ANQGSEA. CDR3 size: 12 residues. Here the CDR3 reads CSVRQGADEQFF. The DNA for the CDR3 is TGCAGCGTACGACAGGGGGCGGATGAGCAGTTCTTC.

The table lists this clonotype with a few counts. The chain uses TRBV12-3 or TRBV12-4 and TRBJ1-5, with D possibly being TRBD1 (5 bases). There are 15 residues in the CDR3. Trimming shortened V by 6 bases and J by 2 bases, and 14 bases separated the two germline ends. Here the CDR3 reads CASRARGVGNQPQHF. The CDR3 DNA sequence: TGTGCCAGCAGGGCGAGAGGGGTGGGCAATCAGCCCCAGCATTTT.

This clonotype has only a few counts. The chain carries TRBV7-2 and TRBJ2-4; TRBD1 matches at 10 bases. Germline trimming cut 1 base from V and 3 bases from J; bases unmatched to any gene: 3. The V gene's germline CDR1 is SGHTA and CDR2 FQGNSA. The CDR3 contains 16 residues. The CDR3 is CASSLEGTGVKNIQYF. For the CDR3, the DNA is TGTGCCAGCAGCTTAGAAGGGACAGGGGTCAAAAACATTCAGTACTTC. Using reference TRBV7-2 and TRBJ2-4 for the parts outside the CDR3, the full variable domain is GAGVSQSPSNKVTEKGKDVELRCDPISGHTALYWYRQSLGQGLEFLIYFQGNSAPDKSGLPSDRFSAERTGGSVSTLTIQRTQQEDSAVYLCASSLEGTGVKNIQYFGAGTRLSVL.

About this clonotype: A read error may explain this, as a much larger clone is one base away. V and J are TRBV10-3 and TRBJ1-6; no definite D call. The CDR3 is made up of 12 amino acids. Germline CDR1 ENHRY, CDR2 SYGVKD. CDR3: CANSGGNSHLHF. CDR3 DNA: TGTGCCAACAGCGGAGGGAATTCACACCTCCACTTT.

This clonotype was observed a few times. J is TRBJ1-5 and V is TRBV7-2; D remains ambiguous. CDR1 SGHTA and CDR2 FQGNSA come from the germline V gene. The V end was cut by 1 base, the J end by 7 bases, with 14 bases between. CDR3 length: 15 residues. CDR3 residues: CASSLVGGPGQPQHF. CDR3 bases: TGTGCCAGCAGCTTAGTCGGTGGACCGGGGCAGCCCCAGCATTTT.